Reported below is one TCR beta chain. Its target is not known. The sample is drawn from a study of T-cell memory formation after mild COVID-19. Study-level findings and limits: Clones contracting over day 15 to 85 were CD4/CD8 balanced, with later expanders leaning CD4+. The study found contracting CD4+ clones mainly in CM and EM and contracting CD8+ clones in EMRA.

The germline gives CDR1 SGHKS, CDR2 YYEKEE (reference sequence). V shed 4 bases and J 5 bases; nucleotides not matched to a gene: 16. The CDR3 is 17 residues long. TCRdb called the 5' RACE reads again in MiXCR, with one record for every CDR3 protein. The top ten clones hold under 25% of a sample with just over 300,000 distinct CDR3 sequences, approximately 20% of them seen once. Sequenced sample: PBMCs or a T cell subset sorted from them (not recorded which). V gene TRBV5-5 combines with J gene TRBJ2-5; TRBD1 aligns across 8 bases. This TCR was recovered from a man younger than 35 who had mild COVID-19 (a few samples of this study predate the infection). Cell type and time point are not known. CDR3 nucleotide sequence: TGTGCCAGCAGCCATCCCCCCTCGACAGGGGATCGGGAGACCCAGTACTTC. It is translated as CASSHPPSTGDRETQYF.